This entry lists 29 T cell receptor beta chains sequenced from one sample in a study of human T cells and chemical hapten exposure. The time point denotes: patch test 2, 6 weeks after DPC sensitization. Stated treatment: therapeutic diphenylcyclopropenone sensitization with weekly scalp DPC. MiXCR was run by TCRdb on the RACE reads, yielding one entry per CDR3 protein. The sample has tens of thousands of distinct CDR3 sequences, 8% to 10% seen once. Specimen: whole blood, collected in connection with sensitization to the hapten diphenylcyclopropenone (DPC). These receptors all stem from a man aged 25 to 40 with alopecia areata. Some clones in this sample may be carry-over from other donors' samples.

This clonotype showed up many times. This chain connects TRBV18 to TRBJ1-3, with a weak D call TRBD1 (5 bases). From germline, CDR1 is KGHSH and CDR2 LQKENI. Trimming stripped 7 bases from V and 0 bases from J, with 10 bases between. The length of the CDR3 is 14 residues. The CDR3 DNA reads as TGTGCCAGCTATCAGGGAGTCTCTGGAAACACCATATATTTT. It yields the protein CASYQGVSGNTIYF.

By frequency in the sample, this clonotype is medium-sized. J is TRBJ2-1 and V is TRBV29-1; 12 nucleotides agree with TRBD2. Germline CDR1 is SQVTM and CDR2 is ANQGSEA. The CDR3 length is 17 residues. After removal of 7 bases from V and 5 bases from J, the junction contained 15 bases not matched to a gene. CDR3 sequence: CSAVGLAGGPSDNEQFF. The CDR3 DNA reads TGCAGCGCTGTGGGGCTAGCGGGGGGGCCCAGCGACAATGAGCAGTTCTTC.

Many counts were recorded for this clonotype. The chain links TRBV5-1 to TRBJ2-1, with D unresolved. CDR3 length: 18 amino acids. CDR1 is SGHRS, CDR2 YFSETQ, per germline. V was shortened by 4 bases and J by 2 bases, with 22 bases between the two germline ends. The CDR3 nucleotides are TGCGCCAGCAGCCCCTTGGTTGTAAGGCCCACCACCTACAATGAGCAGTTCTTC. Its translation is CASSPLVVRPTTYNEQFF.

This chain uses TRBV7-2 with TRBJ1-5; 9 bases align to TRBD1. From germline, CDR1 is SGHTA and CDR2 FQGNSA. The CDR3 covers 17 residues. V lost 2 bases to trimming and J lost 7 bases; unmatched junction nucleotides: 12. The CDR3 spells CASSLTGTGRGGQPQHF. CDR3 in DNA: TGTGCCAGCAGCTTAACCGGGACAGGGAGAGGTGGACAGCCCCAGCATTTT.

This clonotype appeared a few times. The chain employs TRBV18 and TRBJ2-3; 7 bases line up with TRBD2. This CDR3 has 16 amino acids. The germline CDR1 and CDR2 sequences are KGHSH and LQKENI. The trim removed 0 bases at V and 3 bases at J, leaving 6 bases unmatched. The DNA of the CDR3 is TGTGCCAGCTCACCACCGGCGGGGCGGGGGACAGATACGCAGTATTTT. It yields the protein CASSPPAGRGTDTQYF.

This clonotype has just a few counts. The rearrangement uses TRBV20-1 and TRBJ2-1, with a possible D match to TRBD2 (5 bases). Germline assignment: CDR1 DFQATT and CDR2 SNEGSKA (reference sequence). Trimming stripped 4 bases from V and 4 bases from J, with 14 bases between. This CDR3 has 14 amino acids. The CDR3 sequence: CSATPGNRYNEQFF. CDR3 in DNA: TGCAGTGCTACGCCCGGGAATCGGTACAATGAGCAGTTCTTC.

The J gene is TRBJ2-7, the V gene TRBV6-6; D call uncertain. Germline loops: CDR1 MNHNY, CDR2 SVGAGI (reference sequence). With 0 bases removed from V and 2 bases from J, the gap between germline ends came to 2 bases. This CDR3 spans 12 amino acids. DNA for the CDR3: TGTGCCAGCAGTTACTCCACCTACGAGCAGTACTTC. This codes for CASSYSTYEQYF.

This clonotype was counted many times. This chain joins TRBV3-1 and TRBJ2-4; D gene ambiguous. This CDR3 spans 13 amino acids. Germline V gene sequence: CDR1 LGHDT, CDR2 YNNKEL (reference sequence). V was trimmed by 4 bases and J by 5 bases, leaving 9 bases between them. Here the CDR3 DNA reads TGTGCCAGCAGCCGCTTCGGACAAAACATTCAGTACTTC. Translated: CASSRFGQNIQYF.

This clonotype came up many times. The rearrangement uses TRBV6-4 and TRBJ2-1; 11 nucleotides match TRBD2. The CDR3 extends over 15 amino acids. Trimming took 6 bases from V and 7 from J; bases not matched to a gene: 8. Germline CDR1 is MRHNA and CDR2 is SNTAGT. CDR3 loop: CASSLTSGEPNEQFF. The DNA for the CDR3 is TGTGCCAGCAGCCTGACTAGCGGGGAACCGAATGAGCAGTTCTTC.

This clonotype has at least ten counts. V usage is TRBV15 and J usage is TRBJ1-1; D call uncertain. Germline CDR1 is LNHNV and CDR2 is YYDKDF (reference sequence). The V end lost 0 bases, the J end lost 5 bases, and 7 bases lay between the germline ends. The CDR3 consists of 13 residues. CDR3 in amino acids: CATSRDHDTEAFF. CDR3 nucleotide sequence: TGTGCCACCAGCAGAGATCACGATACTGAAGCTTTCTTT.

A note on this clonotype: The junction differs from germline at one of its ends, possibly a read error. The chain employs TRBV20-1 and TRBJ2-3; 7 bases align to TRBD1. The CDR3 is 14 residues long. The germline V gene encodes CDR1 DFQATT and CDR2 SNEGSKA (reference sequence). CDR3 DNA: TGCAGTGCCCGCGAGACAGGGAGCAAAGATACGCAGTATTTT. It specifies CSARETGSKDTQYF.

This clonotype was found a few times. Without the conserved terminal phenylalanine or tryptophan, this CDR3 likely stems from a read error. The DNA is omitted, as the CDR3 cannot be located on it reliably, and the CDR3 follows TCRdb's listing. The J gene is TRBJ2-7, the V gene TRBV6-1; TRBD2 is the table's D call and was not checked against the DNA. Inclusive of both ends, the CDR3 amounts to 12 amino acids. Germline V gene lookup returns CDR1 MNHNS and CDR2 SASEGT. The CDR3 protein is CATIWASGSYNY.

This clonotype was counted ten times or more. CDR3 bases: TGTGCCTGCTCCAAGGGCGGGAAAAGTACAGATACGCAGTATTTT. Translation: CACSKGGKSTDTQYF. The V gene is TRBV30, the J gene TRBJ2-3, with D possibly TRBD2 on 6 matching bases. The germline V and J ends were trimmed by 6 bases and 3 bases, with 19 bases remaining between them. CDR3 size: 15 residues. Germline V gene data show CDR1 as GTSNPN and CDR2 as SVGIG (reference sequence).

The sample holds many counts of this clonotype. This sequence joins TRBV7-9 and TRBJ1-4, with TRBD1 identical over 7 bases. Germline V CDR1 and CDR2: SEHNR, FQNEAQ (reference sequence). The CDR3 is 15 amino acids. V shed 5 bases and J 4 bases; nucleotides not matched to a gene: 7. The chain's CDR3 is CASSPPDRNNEKLFF. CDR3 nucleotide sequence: TGTGCCAGCAGCCCACCGGACAGGAATAATGAAAAACTGTTTTTT.

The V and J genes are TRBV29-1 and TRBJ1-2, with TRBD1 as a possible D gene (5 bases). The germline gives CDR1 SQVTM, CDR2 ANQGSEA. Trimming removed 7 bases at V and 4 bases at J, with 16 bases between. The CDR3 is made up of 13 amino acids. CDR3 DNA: TGCAGCGCTAAGGGGCGGGCTAGCTATGGCTACACCTTC. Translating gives CSAKGRASYGYTF.

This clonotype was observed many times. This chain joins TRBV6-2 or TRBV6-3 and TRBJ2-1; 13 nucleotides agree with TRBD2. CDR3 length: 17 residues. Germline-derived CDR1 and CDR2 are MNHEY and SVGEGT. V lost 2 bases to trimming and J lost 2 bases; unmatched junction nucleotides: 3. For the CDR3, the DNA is TGTGCCAGCAGTTACCCGACTAGCGGGAGGACCTACAATGAGCAGTTCTTC. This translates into CASSYPTSGRTYNEQFF.

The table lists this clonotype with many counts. DNA of the CDR3: TGTGCCAGCAGCCGCTCTCGGGTAGCGGGAGATTCCGAGCAGTACTTC. Its protein product is CASSRSRVAGDSEQYF. The J gene is TRBJ2-7, the V gene TRBV11-2, with 9 bases fitting TRBD2. The CDR3 is made up of 16 amino acids. The germline CDR1 and CDR2 sequences are SGHAT and FQNNGV. V lost 5 bases and J lost 6; bases outside the gene matches: 14.

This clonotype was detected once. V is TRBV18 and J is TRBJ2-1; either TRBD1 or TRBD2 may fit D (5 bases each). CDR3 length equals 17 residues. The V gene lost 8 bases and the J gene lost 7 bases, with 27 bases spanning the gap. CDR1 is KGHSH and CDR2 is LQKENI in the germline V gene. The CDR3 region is CASAFRDPHRQVNEQFF. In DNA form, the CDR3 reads TGTGCCAGCGCCTTCCGGGACCCACACCGGCAAGTGAATGAGCAGTTCTTC.

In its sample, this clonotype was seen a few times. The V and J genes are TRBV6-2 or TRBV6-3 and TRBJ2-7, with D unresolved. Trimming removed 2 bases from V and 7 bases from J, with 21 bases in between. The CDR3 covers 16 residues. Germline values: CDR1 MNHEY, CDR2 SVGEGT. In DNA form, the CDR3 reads TGTGCCAGCAGTTACCCCGAGCCCGGGTCCTCCGGGGAGCAGTACTTC. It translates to CASSYPEPGSSGEQYF.

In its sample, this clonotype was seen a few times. CDR3 in amino acids: CASSPVGGSDEQYF. CDR3 bases: TGCGCCAGCAGCCCCGTTGGGGGATCAGACGAGCAGTACTTC. The chain couples TRBV4-3 to TRBJ2-7; D may be TRBD1 or TRBD2 (5 bases each). This CDR3 region has 14 residues. CDR1 is LGHNA, CDR2 YSLEER, per germline. V lost 4 bases and J 5 bases, leaving 15 bases between the germline ends.

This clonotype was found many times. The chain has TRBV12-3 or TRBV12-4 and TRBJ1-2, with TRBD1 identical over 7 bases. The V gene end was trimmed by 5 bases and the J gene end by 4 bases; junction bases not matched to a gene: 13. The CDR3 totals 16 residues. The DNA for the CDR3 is TGTGCCAGCAGTCTACCCCCGACAGGGACGATCTATGGCTACACCTTC. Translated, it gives CASSLPPTGTIYGYTF.

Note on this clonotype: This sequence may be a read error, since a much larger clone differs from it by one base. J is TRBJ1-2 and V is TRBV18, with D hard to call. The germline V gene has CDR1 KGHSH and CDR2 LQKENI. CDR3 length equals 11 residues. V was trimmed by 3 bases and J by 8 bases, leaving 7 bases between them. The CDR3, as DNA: TGTGCCAGCTCACCCCCGAAGGGCTACACCTTC. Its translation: CASSPPKGYTF.

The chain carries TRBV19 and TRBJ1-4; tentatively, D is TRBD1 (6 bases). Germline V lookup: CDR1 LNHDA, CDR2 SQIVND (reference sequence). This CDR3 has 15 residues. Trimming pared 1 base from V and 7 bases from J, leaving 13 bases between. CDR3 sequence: CASSIVNRVGEKLFF. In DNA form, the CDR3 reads TGTGCCAGTAGTATAGTGAACAGGGTTGGTGAAAAACTGTTTTTT.

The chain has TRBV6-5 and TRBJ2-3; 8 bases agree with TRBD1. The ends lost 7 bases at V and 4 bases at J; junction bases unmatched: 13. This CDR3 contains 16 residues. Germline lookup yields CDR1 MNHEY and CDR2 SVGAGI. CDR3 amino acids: CASTLIGSGGPDTQYF. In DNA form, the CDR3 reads TGTGCCAGCACCCTGATCGGCTCAGGGGGCCCAGATACGCAGTATTTT.

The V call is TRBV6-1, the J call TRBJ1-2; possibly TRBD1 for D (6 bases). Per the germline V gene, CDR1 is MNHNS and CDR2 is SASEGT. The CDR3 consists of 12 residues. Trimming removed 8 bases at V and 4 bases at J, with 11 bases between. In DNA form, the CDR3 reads TGTGCCAGCCCGGACAGTGGCTATGGCTACACCTTC. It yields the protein CASPDSGYGYTF.

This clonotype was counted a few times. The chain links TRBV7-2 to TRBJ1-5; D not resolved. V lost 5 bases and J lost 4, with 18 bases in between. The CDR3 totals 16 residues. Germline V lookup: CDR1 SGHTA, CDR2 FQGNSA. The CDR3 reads CASSPAVVRANQPQHF. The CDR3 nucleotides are TGTGCCAGCAGCCCAGCCGTGGTGAGGGCTAATCAGCCCCAGCATTTT.

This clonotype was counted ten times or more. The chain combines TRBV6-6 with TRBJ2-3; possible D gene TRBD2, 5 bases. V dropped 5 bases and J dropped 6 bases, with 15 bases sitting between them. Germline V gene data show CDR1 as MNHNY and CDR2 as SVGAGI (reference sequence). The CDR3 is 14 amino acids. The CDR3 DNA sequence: TGTGCCAGCAGTGAACAGCAGATAGCGGATACGCAGTATTTT. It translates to CASSEQQIADTQYF.

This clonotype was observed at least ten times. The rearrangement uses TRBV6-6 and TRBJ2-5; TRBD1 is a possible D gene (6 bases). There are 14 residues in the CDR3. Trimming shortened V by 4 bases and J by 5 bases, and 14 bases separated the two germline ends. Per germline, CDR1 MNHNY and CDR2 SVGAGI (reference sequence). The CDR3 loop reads CASSSGQPWETQYF. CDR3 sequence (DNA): TGTGCCAGCAGTTCCGGACAGCCTTGGGAGACCCAGTACTTC.

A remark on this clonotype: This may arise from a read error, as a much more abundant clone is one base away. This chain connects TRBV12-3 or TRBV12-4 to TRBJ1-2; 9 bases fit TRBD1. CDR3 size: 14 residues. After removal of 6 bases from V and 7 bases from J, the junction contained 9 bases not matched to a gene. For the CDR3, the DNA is TGTGCCAGCAGACAGGGACAGGGATTGTTTGGCTACACCTTC. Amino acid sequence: CASRQGQGLFGYTF.